Sequencing of this T cell receptor beta chain was carried out in a study of cytomegalovirus exposure and HLA in healthy donors. For the study at large: In a previous analysis, 100 million to 140 million unique TCR beta sequences were found from approximately 180 million T cells. General observations from the study: Reported results showed that the classifier diagnosed cytomegalovirus status with high specificity and sensitivity.

Researchers ran the PCR with 60 Vbeta and 13 Jbeta primers. Using immunoSEQ multiplex PCR, the repertoire was profiled, and TCRdb retains in-frame clones only, with some absent. The sample has about 140,000 clones, about two thirds seen once. Donors counted as nominally healthy when sampled, yet unrecorded immune exposures were likely. This clone was picked up a small number of times. Its antigen is as yet unknown. This clonotype was sampled from a man between 45 and 60 years old in good health and CMV-seropositive. The sequenced sample consisted of PBMCs.

DNA of the CDR3: TGCGCCAGCGGGACAGCCACCTGGGCTGAAGCTTTCTTT. Translating it yields CASGTATWAEAFF. V usage is TRBV10-2 and J usage is TRBJ1-1, with 7 nucleotides matching TRBD1. Germline trimming cut 8 bases from V and 6 bases from J; bases unmatched to any gene: 9. Germline assignment: CDR1 WSHSY and CDR2 SAAADI. The CDR3 is 13 amino acids.